One sample yielded the 32 T cell receptor beta chains listed below, sequenced in a study of shared clonotypes between healthy human individuals. Produced via immunoSEQ multiplex PCR; TCRdb's table is partial and in-frame only. The data contain over a million clones, about 77% of them singletons. The sequenced material came from memory CD4+ T cells sorted from blood. Sample subset: CD45RA-negative fraction. Receptor source: a man younger than 30 in good health.

The V call is TRBV10-3, the J call TRBJ1-1, with D possibly being TRBD1 (6 bases). V lost 6 bases to trimming and J lost 2 bases, with 13 bases between them. Germline V gene lookup returns CDR1 ENHRY and CDR2 SYGVKD. The CDR3 has 14 amino acids. The CDR3 sequence is CAIRGTGINTEAFF. CDR3 in DNA: TGTGCCATCAGGGGCACAGGGATAAACACTGAAGCTTTCTTT.

Ten or more counts support this clone. The CDR3 region has the DNA TGCAGCGTTGATAGGGATGAAATGGGGGATACGCAGTATTTT. Translation: CSVDRDEMGDTQYF. The V call is TRBV29-1, the J call TRBJ2-3, with no clear D. The V end lost 3 bases, the J end lost 6 bases, and 16 bases lay between the germline ends. The germline V gene has CDR1 SQVTM and CDR2 ANQGSEA. This CDR3 has 14 amino acids.

The CDR3 nucleotides read TGTGCCAGCAGCCGGGACAGAAGTTTGGAGACCCAGTACTTC. Amino acid sequence: CASSRDRSLETQYF. The chain employs TRBV11-2 and TRBJ2-5; 7 bases are a match to TRBD1. The CDR3 consists of 14 residues. J lost 5 bases, V lost 5 bases, and 8 bases had no gene match. In germline, CDR1 is SGHAT, CDR2 FQNNGV.

This CDR3 is CASSLAWDYNEQFF. CDR3 nucleotides: TGTGCCAGCAGCTTAGCTTGGGATTACAATGAGCAGTTCTTC. The chain employs TRBV11-2 and TRBJ2-1; the D is unclear. From germline, CDR1 is SGHAT and CDR2 FQNNGV. The CDR3 contains 14 residues. V lost 1 base, J lost 4 bases, and 8 bases lay in between. Full variable domain (missing parts from reference TRBV11-2 and TRBJ2-1): EAGVAQSPRYKIIEKRQSVAFWCNPISGHATLYWYQQILGQGPKLLIQFQNNGVVDDSQLPKDRFSAERLKGVDSTLKIQPAKLEDSAVYLCASSLAWDYNEQFFGPGTRLTVL.

This sequence joins TRBV5-4 and TRBJ2-1; the D gene is possibly TRBD2 (6 bases). The CDR3 totals 16 residues. Per germline, CDR1 SGHNT and CDR2 YYREEE (reference sequence). Deletions cut 3 bases from V and 0 bases from J, with 13 bases between. The CDR3 coding sequence is TGTGCCAGCAGCTGGCTGGACGGGAGCTCCTACAATGAGCAGTTCTTC. Its protein is CASSWLDGSSYNEQFF. The full variable domain, rest sourced from reference TRBV5-4 and TRBJ2-1, is ETGVTQSPTHLIKTRGQQVTLRCSSQSGHNTVSWYQQALGQGPQFIFQYYREEENGRGNFPPRFSGLQFPNYSSELNVNALELDDSALYLCASSWLDGSSYNEQFFGPGTRLTVL.

Worth noting for this clone: This sequence may be a read error, since a much larger clone differs from it by one base. The same CDR3 can be traced to other DNA sequences in this sample. The CDR3 DNA reads as TGTGCCAGCAGCTCTAGCGGGAACTCCTACGAGCAGTACTTC. Translating it yields CASSSSGNSYEQYF. The rearrangement joins TRBV7-2 to TRBJ2-7; 9 positions match TRBD2. Germline V lookup: CDR1 SGHTA, CDR2 FQGNSA. With V trimmed by 4 bases and J by 0 bases, 1 base remained unmatched. The CDR3 is made up of 14 amino acids.

The sample holds a few counts of this clone. V gene TRBV2 combines with J gene TRBJ1-5; D possibly corresponds to TRBD1 (5 bases). Germline V gene sequence: CDR1 SNHLY, CDR2 FYNNEI. Trimming shortened V by 7 bases and J by 4 bases, and 14 bases separated the two germline ends. CDR3 size: 14 residues. The CDR3 region is CASTLGEGNQPQHF. The CDR3 DNA reads TGTGCCAGCACCCTAGGGGAGGGGAATCAGCCCCAGCATTTT. Supplemented by reference TRBV2 and TRBJ1-5, the full variable domain reads EPEVTQTPSHQVTQMGQEVILRCVPISNHLYFYWYRQILGQKVEFLVSFYNNEISEKSEIFDDQFSVERPDGSNFTLKIRSTKLEDSAMYFCASTLGEGNQPQHFGDGTRLSIL.

Regarding this clone: Other DNA sequences of this sample code for an identical CDR3. The chain combines TRBV7-2 with TRBJ2-3, with 9 nucleotides matching TRBD2. CDR1 and CDR2 from the germline V gene are SGHTA and FQGNSA. The CDR3 runs to 16 residues. The ends lost 1 base at V and 3 bases at J; junction bases unmatched: 5. The CDR3 sequence is CASSLGGLAGTDTQYF. DNA for the CDR3: TGTGCCAGCAGCTTAGGGGGGCTAGCGGGAACAGATACGCAGTATTTT.

The CDR3 loop reads CASSLLITNYGYTF. The CDR3 nucleotides read TGTGCCAGCAGCCTCCTTATTACTAACTATGGCTACACCTTC. The rearrangement joins TRBV6-6 to TRBJ1-2; D is unclear. The CDR3 consists of 14 residues. The V end was cut by 6 bases, the J end by 0 bases, with 11 bases between. Germline V gene sequence: CDR1 MNHNY, CDR2 SVGAGI (reference sequence).

The rearrangement uses TRBV10-3 and TRBJ2-1; 16 bases match TRBD2. Germline V gives CDR1 ENHRY, CDR2 SYGVKD. This CDR3 has 16 residues. J lost 1 base, V lost 6 bases, and 0 bases had no gene match. CDR3 nucleotides: TGTGCCATCAGGGGACTAGCGGGAGGGTCCTACAATGAGCAGTTCTTC. Translating it yields CAIRGLAGGSYNEQFF.

V gene TRBV7-9 combines with J gene TRBJ1-2; D may be TRBD1 (6 bases). V was cut by 5 bases and J by 4 bases, with 20 bases left in between. The germline CDR1 and CDR2 sequences are SEHNR and FQNEAQ (reference sequence). The CDR3 totals 16 residues. CDR3 DNA sequence: TGTGCCAGCAGCCCGGGTATAGGGGGACGTGGCTATGGCTACACCTTC. It is translated as CASSPGIGGRGYGYTF. The full variable domain, in which reference TRBV7-9 and TRBJ1-2 provide the parts outside the CDR3, is DTGVSQNPRHKITKRGQNVTFRCDPISEHNRLYWYRQTLGQGPEFLTYFQNEAQLEKSRLLSDRFSAERPKGSFSTLEIQRTEQGDSAMYLCASSPGIGGRGYGYTFGSGTRLTVV.

The DNA of the CDR3 is TGCAGCGTTGAAGATGGCCTAAGGGGAGGCCGCGGTAGAGGATTTGGCTACACCTTC. Translation gives CSVEDGLRGGRGRGFGYTF. The rearrangement uses TRBV29-1 and TRBJ1-2; TRBD1 might be the D (5 bases). The V end lost 0 bases, the J end lost 7 bases, and 30 bases lay between the germline ends. Germline V gives CDR1 SQVTM, CDR2 ANQGSEA. The CDR3 consists of 19 residues.

The chain recombines TRBV6-1 with TRBJ2-7, with D hard to call. The germline V gene encodes CDR1 MNHNS and CDR2 SASEGT. The V and J ends lost 0 bases and 5 bases respectively, with 8 bases between them. The CDR3 runs 13 residues. CDR3 coding DNA: TGTGCCAGCAGTGAAGCTTGGGCCGACGAGCAGTACTTC. Residues: CASSEAWADEQYF.

This clone was seen a handful of times. V and J are TRBV7-2 and TRBJ2-7; D ambiguous. With 3 bases removed from V and 5 bases from J, the gap between germline ends came to 11 bases. CDR1 and CDR2 (germline): SGHTA, FQGNSA. This CDR3 region has 13 residues. This chain's CDR3 is CASSFRHGDEQYF. DNA of the CDR3: TGTGCCAGCAGCTTCCGCCACGGAGACGAGCAGTACTTC.

This chain links TRBV14 with TRBJ2-5; no clear D. The CDR3 runs to 12 residues. Trimming stripped 1 base from V and 7 bases from J, with 7 bases between. Germline loops: CDR1 SGHDN, CDR2 FVKESK. The CDR3 loop reads CASSQGVGTQYF. The CDR3, as DNA: TGTGCCAGCAGCCAAGGGGTCGGGACCCAGTACTTC.

J is TRBJ1-2 and V is TRBV7-9; D possibly corresponds to TRBD1 (5 bases). The germline V gene encodes CDR1 SEHNR and CDR2 FQNEAQ (reference sequence). This CDR3 has 13 residues. The V and J ends lost 6 bases and 3 bases respectively, with 11 bases between them. The CDR3 here is CASRPQVDYGYTF. The CDR3, as DNA: TGTGCCAGCAGGCCACAGGTTGACTATGGCTACACCTTC.

This clone was counted only a few times. This chain uses TRBV10-2 with TRBJ2-2; D assignment may be TRBD1 or TRBD2 (5 bases each). The V end was cut by 3 bases, the J end by 4 bases, with 12 bases between. Germline CDR1 is WSHSY and CDR2 is SAAADI. The CDR3 totals 15 residues. The CDR3 DNA reads TGCGCCAGCAGTGATGTCGGGGCGGTCACCGGGGAGCTGTTTTTT. Translated: CASSDVGAVTGELFF.

V is TRBV6-5 and J is TRBJ1-6, with 8 bases identical to TRBD1. This CDR3 spans 14 amino acids. Germline V lookup: CDR1 MNHEY, CDR2 SVGAGI. The J segment lost 7 bases and the V segment lost 7 bases, leaving 6 bases of the junction unmatched. This chain's CDR3 is CASTEQGDNSPLHF. CDR3 nucleotides: TGTGCCAGCACCGAACAGGGGGACAATTCACCCCTCCACTTT.

The sample holds one count of this clone. This sequence joins TRBV18 and TRBJ2-6; TRBD1 agrees at 7 bases. Germline CDR1 is KGHSH and CDR2 is LQKENI. The CDR3 totals 15 residues. After removal of 4 bases from V and 4 bases from J, the junction contained 4 bases not matched to a gene. CDR3 amino acids: CASSQTGNGANVLTF. The CDR3 DNA sequence: TGTGCCAGCTCACAGACAGGGAACGGGGCCAACGTCCTGACTTTC.

The chain combines TRBV7-2 with TRBJ2-5; TRBD2 agrees at 9 bases. Looked up from germline, CDR1 is SGHTA and CDR2 is FQGNSA. Trimming took 2 bases from V and 4 from J; bases not matched to a gene: 11. The CDR3 spans 17 residues. The CDR3 here is CASSLYGAGGPLETQYF. The CDR3 DNA is TGTGCCAGCAGCTTATACGGGGCGGGAGGGCCTCTAGAGACCCAGTACTTC.

This clone is a singleton in its sample. The V call is TRBV7-9, the J call TRBJ2-5, with 10 bases identical to TRBD2. Germline V lookup: CDR1 SEHNR, CDR2 FQNEAQ (reference sequence). J was trimmed by 7 bases and V by 6 bases; bases with no gene match: 8. The CDR3 is 14 residues long. CDR3 amino acids: CASSLSGGARTQYF. CDR3 bases: TGTGCCAGCAGTCTCAGCGGGGGGGCCCGGACCCAGTACTTC.

The V gene is TRBV30, the J gene TRBJ1-1; maybe TRBD1 (5 bases). The V and J ends lost 6 bases and 9 bases respectively, with 17 bases between them. The length of the CDR3 is 12 residues. Germline CDR1 is GTSNPN and CDR2 is SVGIG (reference sequence). The CDR3 nucleotides are TGTGCCTGTTCTTCCCGCCAGGGTAAAGCTTTCTTT. It specifies CACSSRQGKAFF.

As DNA, the CDR3 is TGTGCCAGCAGTGCGGGGACTAGCGGGAGGGCGGGCGAGCAGTACTTC. This translates into CASSAGTSGRAGEQYF. This chain joins TRBV2 and TRBJ2-7; 16 bases fit TRBD2. This CDR3 has 16 amino acids. V gave up 4 bases and J gave up 6 bases; unmatched junction bases: 6. Germline CDR1 and CDR2: SNHLY and FYNNEI.

The rearrangement links TRBV11-2 to TRBJ2-5; TRBD2 aligns across 9 bases. Germline lookup yields CDR1 SGHAT and CDR2 FQNNGV. CDR3 length: 16 amino acids. V lost 8 bases to trimming and J lost 5 bases; unmatched junction nucleotides: 15. DNA of the CDR3: TGTGCCAGCTCCCCGGGGGGGAGCGGGGGGATGGAGACCCAGTACTTC. As protein: CASSPGGSGGMETQYF.

This clone was counted ten times or more. CDR3 DNA: TGTGCCTGGAGTCTAAGACAGGGAGGTGAAAAACTGTTTTTT. It yields the protein CAWSLRQGGEKLFF. This chain uses TRBV30 with TRBJ1-4, with 7 bases fitting TRBD1. This CDR3 comprises 14 residues. The ends lost 2 bases at V and 7 bases at J; junction bases unmatched: 7. Germline values: CDR1 GTSNPN, CDR2 SVGIG (reference sequence).

This chain uses TRBV6-6 with TRBJ1-3; no reliable D call. CDR1 and CDR2 from the germline V gene are MNHNY and SVGAGI (reference sequence). Deletions cut 6 bases from V and 5 bases from J, with 11 bases between. The CDR3 is made up of 13 amino acids. As DNA, the CDR3 is TGTGCCAGCAGGAACGCCCAACGAAACACCATATATTTT. Translating gives CASRNAQRNTIYF.

This clone was counted a single time. V usage is TRBV30 and J usage is TRBJ2-3; possibly TRBD2 for D (5 bases). Trimming took 1 base from V and 6 from J, leaving 8 bases between them. CDR3 size: 12 residues. Germline loops: CDR1 GTSNPN, CDR2 SVGIG (reference sequence). Written as DNA, the CDR3 is TGTGCCTGGAGTGGGCGCGGGGATACGCAGTATTTT. It specifies CAWSGRGDTQYF.

The chain links TRBV7-9 to TRBJ1-1; no firm D call. Germline-derived CDR1 and CDR2 are SEHNR and FQNEAQ (reference sequence). The CDR3 length is 13 residues. V lost 4 bases, J lost 2 bases, and 8 bases lay in between. CDR3 sequence reads: CASSYKSNTEAFF. CDR3 DNA sequence: TGTGCCAGCAGCTATAAAAGCAACACTGAAGCTTTCTTT.

The gene calls are TRBV6-1 and TRBJ1-5, with 10 nucleotides matching TRBD1. CDR1 is MNHNS and CDR2 is SASEGT in the germline V gene. The CDR3 has 19 residues. Unmatched junction bases numbered 8, after V lost 0 bases and J lost 0 bases. The CDR3 loop is CASSEAWTGGKYSNQPQHF. CDR3 bases: TGTGCCAGCAGTGAAGCGTGGACAGGGGGGAAATATAGCAATCAGCCCCAGCATTTT.

This chain links TRBV6-1 with TRBJ1-1, with 8 positions matching TRBD1. There are 13 residues in the CDR3. Germline V lookup: CDR1 MNHNS, CDR2 SASEGT. J was trimmed by 5 bases and V by 10 bases; bases with no gene match: 9. The CDR3 is CATRTGRFTEAFF. The CDR3 bases are TGTGCCACCCGGACAGGGAGGTTTACTGAAGCTTTCTTT.

V usage is TRBV28 and J usage is TRBJ2-7; a weak D match, TRBD1 (6 bases). Germline V gene sequence: CDR1 MDHEN, CDR2 SYDVKM. Trimming left V 10 bases short and J 3 bases short, with 13 bases between. The CDR3 length is 12 residues. CDR3 nucleotides: TGTGCCAACAATCAGGGGTACTACGAGCAGTACTTC. It encodes CANNQGYYEQYF.

This chain connects TRBV6-1 to TRBJ1-2; 7 positions match TRBD1. The CDR3 runs 16 residues. Germline CDR1 and CDR2: MNHNS and SASEGT. With V trimmed by 3 bases and J by 2 bases, 9 bases remained unmatched. CDR3 nucleotide sequence: TGTGCCAGCAGTGAGAGGGGGCAGGGGCCCAACTATGGCTACACCTTC. Protein product: CASSERGQGPNYGYTF.